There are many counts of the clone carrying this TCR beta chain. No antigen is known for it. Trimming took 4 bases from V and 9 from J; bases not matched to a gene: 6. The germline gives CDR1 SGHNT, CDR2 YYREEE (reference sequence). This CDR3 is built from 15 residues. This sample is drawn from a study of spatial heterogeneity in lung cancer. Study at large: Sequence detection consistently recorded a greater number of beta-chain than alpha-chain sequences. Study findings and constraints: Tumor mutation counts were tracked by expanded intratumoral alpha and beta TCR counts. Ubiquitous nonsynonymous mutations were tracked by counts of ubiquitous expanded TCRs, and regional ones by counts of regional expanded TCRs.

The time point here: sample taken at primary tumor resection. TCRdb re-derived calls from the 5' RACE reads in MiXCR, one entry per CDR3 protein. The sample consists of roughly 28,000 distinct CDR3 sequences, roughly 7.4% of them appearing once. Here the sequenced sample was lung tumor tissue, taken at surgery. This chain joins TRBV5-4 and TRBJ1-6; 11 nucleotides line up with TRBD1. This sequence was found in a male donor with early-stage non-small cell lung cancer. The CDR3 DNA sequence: TGTGCCAGCAGCCTGCCGGGACAGGGGGGTTCACCCCTCCACTTT. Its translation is CASSLPGQGGSPLHF.